Following are 6 T cell receptor beta chains from one sample sequenced in a study of CD8 T cells in Susac syndrome (dated by TCRdb to between 2019 and 2020). Receptor libraries were prepared by the immunoSEQ multiplex PCR assay. RNA was extracted using the RNeasy kit, and roughly 0.45 to 1 microgram was reverse transcribed with random hexamers. TCRdb's own reprocessing of the public reads used fastp at Q25 and MiXCR and kept productive beta chains. Each entry is one CDR3 protein sequence, shown with its most common DNA and genes. This sample gives around 170,000 distinct CDR3 sequences in total; roughly 94% of them show up just once. Of the sample, around 0.11% is held by the ten largest clones. The sample taken for sequencing was CD4+ T cells from PBMCs. Source of these receptors: a human donor with Susac syndrome.

V usage is TRBV2 and J usage is TRBJ1-2; D is undetermined. Germline lookup yields CDR1 SNHLY and CDR2 FYNNEI. The V end was cut by 2 bases, the J end by 2 bases, with 9 bases between. The CDR3 extends over 14 amino acids. The CDR3 DNA is TGTGCCAGCAGTGAATTCCTTCCGAACTATGGCTACACCTTC. Encoded protein: CASSEFLPNYGYTF. The full variable domain, in which reference TRBV2 and TRBJ1-2 provide the parts outside the CDR3, is EPEVTQTPSHQVTQMGQEVILRCVPISNHLYFYWYRQILGQKVEFLVSFYNNEISEKSEIFDDQFSVERPDGSNFTLKIRSTKLEDSAMYFCASSEFLPNYGYTFGSGTRLTVV.

This chain links TRBV30 with TRBJ1-1; D call uncertain. This CDR3 contains 11 residues. The germline CDR1 and CDR2 sequences are GTSNPN and SVGIG (reference sequence). Trimming pared 3 bases from V and 7 bases from J, leaving 9 bases between. The chain's CDR3 is CAWSVRFEAFF. The CDR3 DNA reads TGTGCCTGGAGCGTTAGGTTTGAAGCTTTCTTT.

The V gene is TRBV20-1, the J gene TRBJ1-4; D is ambiguous. Trimming removed 5 bases from V and 5 bases from J, with 15 bases in between. The CDR3 is 14 residues long. Germline assignment: CDR1 DFQATT and CDR2 SNEGSKA (reference sequence). CDR3 residues: CSAPVSAKNEKLFF. DNA of the CDR3: TGCAGTGCTCCGGTCTCGGCCAAGAATGAAAAACTGTTTTTT.

This chain joins TRBV28 and TRBJ1-1, with TRBD1 identical over 7 bases. Germline V gene lookup returns CDR1 MDHEN and CDR2 SYDVKM. Trimming removed 9 bases from V and 2 bases from J; junction bases left unmatched: 6. CDR3 length equals 13 residues. CDR3 loop: CASRGQLNTEAFF. In DNA form, the CDR3 reads TGTGCCAGTAGGGGACAGCTTAACACTGAAGCTTTCTTT.

The chain joins TRBV4-1 to TRBJ2-7; 10 nucleotides align to TRBD1. The junction had 11 bases not matched to a gene; V was cut back by 4 bases and J by 2 bases. The germline V gene has CDR1 MGHRA and CDR2 YSYEKL. The CDR3 loop spans 17 amino acids. The DNA for the CDR3 is TGCGCCAGCAGCCTGCAGCCGGGACAGGGGCTCCCCTACGAGCAGTACTTC. It is translated as CASSLQPGQGLPYEQYF.

V usage is TRBV7-3 and J usage is TRBJ1-6, with no clear D. The length of the CDR3 is 15 residues. V lost 5 bases and J 4 bases, leaving 12 bases between the germline ends. The germline gives CDR1 SGHTA, CDR2 FQGTGA. CDR3 coding DNA: TGTGCCAGCAGCGCCCGGACGGATTATAATTCACCCCTCCACTTT. Amino acid sequence: CASSARTDYNSPLHF.